These 9 T cell receptor beta chains share one sample of origin, sequenced in a study of shared clonotypes between healthy human individuals. Only in-frame clones appear in the TCRdb table, and some are missing; sequencing was by immunoSEQ multiplex PCR. The sample includes around 600,000 clones, 98% of them seen just once. Naive CD8 cells comprised CD45RO-negative, CCR7-positively selected cells, excluding terminally differentiated effector memory CD45RA+ cells. The specimen was naive CD8+ T cells sorted from blood. The receptors stem from a young man in good health.

In the case of this clone: The same CDR3 also results from other DNA sequences found in this sample. Written as DNA, the CDR3 is TGTGCCAGCAGTTTAGGTCGCACAGATACGCAGTATTTT. Amino acid sequence: CASSLGRTDTQYF. J is TRBJ2-3 and V is TRBV27; no definite D call. Germline CDR1 is MNHEY and CDR2 is SMNVEV (reference sequence). The CDR3 runs to 13 residues. The V end lost 2 bases, the J end lost 1 base, and 4 bases lay between the germline ends.

This rearrangement joins TRBV5-1 to TRBJ2-7; the D gene is possibly TRBD2 (5 bases). The CDR3 loop spans 14 amino acids. Germline V CDR1 and CDR2: SGHRS, YFSETQ. V lost 1 base to trimming and J lost 3 bases, with 11 bases between them. CDR3 sequence: CASSLYPGGYEQYF. The DNA for the CDR3 is TGCGCCAGCAGCTTGTACCCAGGAGGCTACGAGCAGTACTTC.

The chain combines TRBV4-1 with TRBJ1-1, with D tentatively TRBD1 (6 bases). Germline V gene sequence: CDR1 MGHRA, CDR2 YSYEKL. Between the trimmed V and J ends, which lost 3 bases and 1 base, there was a span of 18 bases. There are 17 residues in the CDR3. CDR3: CASSQPSRDIENTEAFF. The CDR3 DNA sequence: TGCGCCAGCAGCCAGCCGTCCCGGGACATAGAGAACACTGAAGCTTTCTTT.

The rearrangement uses TRBV7-9 and TRBJ2-2; D gene ambiguous. The V gene lost 3 bases and the J gene lost 2 bases, with 7 bases spanning the gap. The CDR3 runs to 14 residues. Germline V gene sequence: CDR1 SEHNR, CDR2 FQNEAQ (reference sequence). CDR3 nucleotide sequence: TGTGCCAGCAGCTTCGGACCCAACACCGGGGAGCTGTTTTTT. This codes for CASSFGPNTGELFF.

The chain is built from TRBV29-1 and TRBJ2-1; 14 nucleotides align to TRBD2. The germline gives CDR1 SQVTM, CDR2 ANQGSEA. The CDR3 length is 20 residues. With 5 bases clipped from V and 0 bases from J, the junction kept 15 bases outside the gene matches. The CDR3 here is CSVTGLAGVLPPSSYNEQFF. In DNA, the CDR3 is TGCAGCGTTACGGGACTAGCGGGAGTTCTTCCCCCTAGCTCCTACAATGAGCAGTTCTTC.

CDR3 in DNA: TGCGCCAGCAGTGTCGAGAGTGACACTGAAGCTTTCTTT. This gives the protein CASSVESDTEAFF. The chain uses TRBV10-1 and TRBJ1-1; no clear D. The CDR3 is made up of 13 amino acids. V was pared by 4 bases and J by 3 bases, with 9 bases between. Germline lookup yields CDR1 WNHNN and CDR2 SYGVQD (reference sequence).

V is TRBV18 and J is TRBJ1-1; D is uncertain. V was shortened by 6 bases and J by 2 bases, with 10 bases between the two germline ends. Looked up from germline, CDR1 is KGHSH and CDR2 is LQKENI. The CDR3 consists of 13 residues. The CDR3 coding sequence is TGTGCCAGCTCGCCTGGGTCCAACACTGAAGCTTTCTTT. Translation gives CASSPGSNTEAFF.

This chain joins TRBV7-2 and TRBJ2-1; TRBD2 matches 12 bases. Looked up from germline, CDR1 is SGHTA and CDR2 is FQGNSA. Trimming cost V 5 bases and J 7 bases; bases outside gene matches: 9. The CDR3 consists of 16 residues. This chain's CDR3 is CASSGRLAGEQNEQFF. As DNA, the CDR3 is TGTGCCAGCAGCGGCCGACTAGCGGGAGAGCAAAATGAGCAGTTCTTC.

The V and J genes are TRBV7-9 and TRBJ2-1, with 14 bases aligning to TRBD2. Losses at the gene ends were 8 bases for V and 7 bases for J; bases not matched to a gene: 4. The CDR3 has 14 residues. Germline CDR1 and CDR2: SEHNR and FQNEAQ (reference sequence). CDR3 sequence reads: CASRGTSGSNEQFF. DNA of the CDR3: TGTGCCAGCCGGGGGACTAGCGGGAGTAATGAGCAGTTCTTC.